These T cell receptor beta chains were read from a single sample in a study of cytomegalovirus exposure and HLA in healthy donors. Sequencing was performed with immunoSEQ multiplex PCR; in TCRdb, only in-frame clones are kept and a portion is missing. The data contain 200,000 or so clones, over 80% of them singletons. Sequencing was done on a sample of PBMCs. The receptors here all came from a man aged 25-45 years in good health and CMV-seronegative. The CDR3 runs from the conserved cysteine through the conserved F or W. Each record gives: V gene, clone size, CDR3 length, D gene, J gene, CDR3 protein, CDR3 DNA. D genes are given only for firm matches. Expanded clones are given a class, and other clones once, few, many or no size at all.

TRBV5-1,-,15,-,TRBJ2-4,CASSLAAGRLNIQYF,TGCGCCAGCAGCTTGGCCGCGGGGCGCTTAAACATTCAGTACTTC
TRBV7-8,-,14,TRBD2,TRBJ2-3,CASSLELAGDTQYF,TGTGCCAGCAGCTTAGAACTAGCGGGCGATACGCAGTATTTT
TRBV19,-,15,-,TRBJ1-4,CASTNAGGGNEKLFF,TGTGCCAGTACCAACGCCGGAGGAGGGAATGAAAAACTGTTTTTT
TRBV30,-,13,-,TRBJ1-5,CAWSVKEFEPQHF,TGTGCCTGGAGTGTAAAGGAGTTTGAGCCCCAGCATTTT
TRBV11-2,-,17,-,TRBJ2-1,CASSFGGAASKNNEQFF,TGTGCCAGCAGCTTTGGCGGGGCAGCCAGCAAAAACAATGAGCAGTTCTTC
TRBV28,few,14,TRBD1,TRBJ1-2,CASRGQGVHGGYTF,TGTGCCAGCAGGGGCCAGGGGGTTCACGGTGGCTACACCTTC
TRBV6-4,few,14,-,TRBJ1-2,CASSVQMGDYGYTF,TGTGCCAGCAGTGTCCAGATGGGCGACTATGGCTACACCTTC
TRBV2,-,15,TRBD1,TRBJ1-2,CASSYRGPHPYGYTF,TGTGCCAGCAGTTACAGGGGGCCTCACCCCTATGGCTACACCTTC
TRBV18,-,18,TRBD2,TRBJ2-7,CASSLQGLADHYSYEQYF,TGTGCCAGCTCACTCCAAGGACTAGCGGATCATTACTCCTACGAGCAGTACTTC
TRBV2,-,16,-,TRBJ1-4,CASTRENQGTNEKLFF,TGTGCCAGCACCAGGGAAAACCAGGGAACTAATGAAAAACTGTTTTTT
TRBV7-2,-,16,-,TRBJ1-1,CASSSTGSGRGTEAFF,TGTGCCAGCAGCTCCACAGGGAGCGGACGAGGCACTGAAGCTTTCTTT
TRBV6-4,-,16,-,TRBJ2-3,CASSDSVWASTDTQYF,TGTGCCAGCAGTGACTCGGTTTGGGCTAGCACAGATACGCAGTATTTT
TRBV7-9,-,13,-,TRBJ1-1,CSSSNEVFTEAFF,TGTTCCAGCAGCAACGAGGTTTTCACTGAAGCTTTCTTT
TRBV30,-,15,TRBD2,TRBJ2-7,CAWSEWSGGIYEQYF,TGTGCCTGGAGTGAATGGAGCGGGGGTATCTACGAGCAGTACTTC
TRBV27,-,13,-,TRBJ1-1,CASSKGVNTEAFF,TGTGCCAGCAGTAAGGGGGTGAACACTGAAGCTTTCTTT
TRBV19,-,13,TRBD1,TRBJ1-5,CASRQGAHQPQHF,TGTGCCAGTAGACAGGGGGCACATCAGCCCCAGCATTTT
TRBV19,-,14,TRBD2,TRBJ2-5,CASSILAGSETQYF,TGTGCCAGTAGTATACTAGCGGGATCGGAGACCCAGTACTTC
TRBV4-2,-,15,-,TRBJ1-1,CASSQEPTGNTEAFF,TGTGCCAGCAGCCAAGAACCGACGGGGAACACTGAAGCTTTCTTT
TRBV28,-,18,TRBD2,TRBJ2-7,CASSSRGSRTSGSYEQYF,TGTGCCAGCAGTTCCAGAGGGAGCCGGACTAGCGGGAGCTACGAGCAGTACTTC
TRBV15,-,16,-,TRBJ1-2,CATSRDQWEGNYGYTF,TGTGCCACCAGCAGAGATCAGTGGGAGGGGAACTATGGCTACACCTTC
TRBV4-2,-,16,-,TRBJ2-2,CASSDPGGRNTGELFF,TGTGCCAGCAGCGATCCTGGGGGCCGGAACACCGGGGAGCTGTTTTTT
TRBV14,-,15,-,TRBJ2-4,CASSQGSPRVNIQYF,TGTGCCAGCAGCCAAGGGTCCCCTAGAGTAAACATTCAGTACTTC
TRBV7-9,-,13,-,TRBJ1-1,CSSSRDLNTEAFF,TGTTCCAGCAGCCGCGACTTGAACACTGAAGCTTTCTTT
TRBV29-1,-,17,-,TRBJ2-3,CSVVHLIGAVSTDTQYF,TGCAGCGTTGTTCATTTAATAGGGGCCGTTTCGACAGATACGCAGTATTTT
TRBV9,-,14,-,TRBJ2-3,CASSDRGAQDTQYF,TGTGCCAGCAGCGACCGGGGGGCACAGGATACGCAGTATTTT
TRBV28,-,16,TRBD1,TRBJ1-4,CASSPYRQGAGEKLFF,TGTGCCAGCAGTCCCTACCGACAGGGGGCTGGTGAAAAACTGTTTTTT
TRBV27,-,17,TRBD1,TRBJ2-3,CASSSFTGTGGFLPKYF,TGTGCCAGCAGTTCATTTACCGGGACAGGGGGATTCCTCCCCAAGTATTTT
TRBV7-9,-,16,TRBD2,TRBJ2-3,CASSFEARDYTDTQYF,TGTGCCAGCAGCTTCGAGGCACGGGACTACACAGATACGCAGTATTTT
TRBV11-2,-,16,-,TRBJ2-5,CASSPADGGFRETQYF,TGTGCCAGCAGCCCAGCCGACGGGGGTTTTAGAGAGACCCAGTACTTC
TRBV11-2,-,16,-,TRBJ1-1,CASSPWKGEIDTEAFF,TGTGCCAGCAGCCCCTGGAAAGGGGAAATCGACACTGAAGCTTTCTTT
TRBV9,-,13,-,TRBJ1-2,CASSVGANYGYTF,TGTGCCAGCAGCGTGGGCGCTAACTATGGCTACACCTTC
TRBV27,-,15,-,TRBJ1-6,CASSLGPGPDSPLHF,TGTGCCAGCAGTTTAGGCCCAGGGCCGGATTCACCCCTCCACTTT
TRBV25-1,-,16,-,TRBJ2-2,CASSDPRAGNTGELFF,TGTGCCAGCAGTGACCCGCGGGCTGGGAACACCGGGGAGCTGTTTTTT
TRBV19,-,14,-,TRBJ1-2,CASSIPRLNYGYTF,TGTGCCAGTAGTATTCCCAGGCTTAACTATGGCTACACCTTC
TRBV5-1,-,13,TRBD1,TRBJ1-2,CASSQGAGYGYTF,TGCGCCAGTAGTCAGGGGGCAGGCTATGGCTACACCTTC
TRBV28,-,13,-,TRBJ2-7,CASSLVRGAEQYF,TGTGCCAGCAGCCTCGTCAGGGGGGCCGAGCAGTACTTC
TRBV28,-,18,TRBD1,TRBJ2-4,CASSFLTGISISKNSQYF,TGTGCCAGCAGTTTCTTGACAGGGATCTCCATTTCCAAAAACAGTCAGTACTTC
TRBV14,once,16,TRBD2,TRBJ2-1,CASSQPGLVAYNEQFF,TGTGCCAGCAGCCAACCGGGACTAGTTGCGTACAATGAGCAGTTCTTC
TRBV6-1,-,17,TRBD1,TRBJ1-2,CASSETHGTGDPYGYTF,TGTGCCAGCAGTGAGACCCATGGGACAGGGGATCCCTATGGCTACACCTTC
TRBV7-8,-,18,TRBD2,TRBJ2-5,CASSPDGLAGGGQETQYF,TGTGCCAGCAGCCCCGATGGACTAGCGGGAGGAGGCCAAGAGACCCAGTACTTC